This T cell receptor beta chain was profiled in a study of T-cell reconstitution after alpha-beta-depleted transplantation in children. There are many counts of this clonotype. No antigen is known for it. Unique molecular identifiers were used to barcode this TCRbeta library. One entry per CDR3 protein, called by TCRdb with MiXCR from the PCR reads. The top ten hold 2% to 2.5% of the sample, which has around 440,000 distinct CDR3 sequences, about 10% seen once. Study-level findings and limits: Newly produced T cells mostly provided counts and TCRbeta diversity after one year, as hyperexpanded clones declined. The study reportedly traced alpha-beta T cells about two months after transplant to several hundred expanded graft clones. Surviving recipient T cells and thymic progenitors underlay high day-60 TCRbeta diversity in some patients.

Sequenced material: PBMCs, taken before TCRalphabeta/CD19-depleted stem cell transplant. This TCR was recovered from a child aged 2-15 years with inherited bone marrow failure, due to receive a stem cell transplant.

The CDR3 sequence: CASSADQGSTDTQYF. The DNA for the CDR3 is TGTGCCAGCAGCGCCGACCAGGGGAGCACAGATACGCAGTATTTT. The V gene is TRBV13, the J gene TRBJ2-3; TRBD1 is a possible D gene (6 bases). This CDR3 comprises 15 residues. V lost 5 bases to trimming and J lost 0 bases, with 12 bases between them. Germline V lookup: CDR1 PRHDT, CDR2 FYEKMQ (reference sequence). The full variable domain, completed using reference TRBV13 and TRBJ2-3, is AAGVIQSPRHLIKEKRETATLKCYPIPRHDTVYWYQQGPGQDPQFLISFYEKMQSDKGSIPDRFSAQQFSDYHSELNMSSLELGDSALYFCASSADQGSTDTQYFGPGTRLTVL.